This is a list of T cell receptor beta chains from one sample in a study of early T cells in non-severe SARS-CoV-2 infection. TCRdb ran MiXCR on the 5' RACE reads and lists one entry per CDR3 protein. This sample has some 18,000 distinct CDR3 sequences, with around 6.1% found just once. Sequenced sample: whole blood. The source of these receptors is an adult who was a healthcare worker with PCR-confirmed SARS-CoV-2 infection or an uninfected control (not recorded which). Each CDR3 is given with its conserved first and last residue. D genes are given only for firm matches. Some rows mark clone size as missing; the rest say once, few, many or name a class of expanded clone.

abundance: .
d_gene: .
j_gene: TRBJ1-2
v_gene: TRBV29-1
CDR3aa: CSVEDRGNYGYTF
CDR3nt: TGCAGCGTTGAAGATCGGGGGAACTATGGCTACACCTTC

abundance: medium-sized
d_gene: .
j_gene: TRBJ1-6
v_gene: TRBV25-1
CDR3aa: CASSEAGENSPLHF
CDR3nt: TGTGCCAGCAGTGAGGCAGGGGAAAATTCACCCCTCCACTTT

abundance: medium-sized
d_gene: .
j_gene: TRBJ2-1
v_gene: TRBV5-4
CDR3aa: CASSLRTVLGNEQFF
CDR3nt: TGTGCCAGCAGCTTGAGGACAGTACTCGGCAATGAGCAGTTCTTC

abundance: few
d_gene: .
j_gene: TRBJ1-1
v_gene: TRBV7-9
CDR3aa: CASSPTWNTEAFF
CDR3nt: TGTGCCAGCAGCCCAACATGGAACACTGAAGCTTTCTTT

abundance: many
d_gene: .
j_gene: TRBJ2-7
v_gene: TRBV20-1
CDR3aa: CSASSPTRGRGYEQYF
CDR3nt: TGCAGTGCTAGCTCCCCAACTCGGGGGCGGGGCTACGAGCAGTACTTC

abundance: medium-sized
d_gene: .
j_gene: TRBJ1-2
v_gene: TRBV6-5
CDR3aa: CASSYSAGAYGYTF
CDR3nt: TGTGCCAGCAGTTACTCAGCAGGGGCATATGGCTACACCTTC

abundance: many
d_gene: .
j_gene: TRBJ1-1
v_gene: TRBV7-9
CDR3aa: CASTRRQNTEAFF
CDR3nt: TGTGCCAGCACTAGGAGGCAGAACACTGAAGCTTTCTTT

abundance: .
d_gene: TRBD2
j_gene: TRBJ2-5
v_gene: TRBV6-5
CDR3aa: CASRGLAGGGETQYF
CDR3nt: TGTGCCAGCAGAGGACTAGCGGGAGGGGGGGAGACCCAGTACTTC

abundance: medium-sized
d_gene: TRBD2
j_gene: TRBJ2-3
v_gene: TRBV11-3
CDR3aa: CASSLRLAGVYPDTQYF
CDR3nt: TGTGCCAGCAGCTTAAGACTAGCGGGAGTTTACCCAGATACGCAGTATTTT

abundance: many
d_gene: TRBD1
j_gene: TRBJ2-5
v_gene: TRBV24-1
CDR3aa: CATREDREETQYF
CDR3nt: TGTGCCACCAGGGAAGACAGGGAAGAGACCCAGTACTTC

abundance: .
d_gene: .
j_gene: TRBJ1-5
v_gene: TRBV18
CDR3aa: CASSGDGNQPQHF
CDR3nt: TGTGCCAGCTCAGGGGACGGCAATCAGCCCCAGCATTTT

abundance: medium-sized
d_gene: TRBD1
j_gene: TRBJ2-4
v_gene: TRBV7-8
CDR3aa: CASSSKIGTGVLNLAKNIQYF
CDR3nt: TGTGCCAGCAGCTCTAAGATTGGGACAGGGGTTTTAAATCTAGCCAAAAACATTCAGTACTTC

abundance: many
d_gene: .
j_gene: TRBJ2-1
v_gene: TRBV29-1
CDR3aa: CSVRAQGLDEQFF
CDR3nt: TGCAGCGTGCGGGCGCAGGGCCTCGATGAGCAGTTCTTC

abundance: many
d_gene: TRBD1
j_gene: TRBJ1-2
v_gene: TRBV12-3/TRBV12-4
CDR3aa: CASSYAGTGYGYTF
CDR3nt: TGTGCCAGCAGTTACGCCGGGACAGGGTACGGCTACACCTTC

abundance: many
d_gene: TRBD1
j_gene: TRBJ1-1
v_gene: TRBV12-3/TRBV12-4
CDR3aa: CASSLARGRNLNTEAFF
CDR3nt: TGTGCCAGCAGTTTAGCCAGGGGGCGGAACCTGAACACTGAAGCTTTCTTT

abundance: .
d_gene: .
j_gene: TRBJ2-1
v_gene: TRBV29-1
CDR3aa: CSALGGHSYNEQFF
CDR3nt: TGCAGCGCCCTGGGGGGTCACTCCTACAATGAGCAGTTCTTC

abundance: once
d_gene: TRBD2
j_gene: TRBJ2-7
v_gene: TRBV20-1
CDR3aa: CSATTATSGSPYEQYF
CDR3nt: TGCAGTGCCACCACTGCCACTAGCGGGAGCCCCTACGAGCAGTACTTC

abundance: .
d_gene: TRBD2
j_gene: TRBJ2-1
v_gene: TRBV13
CDR3aa: CASGLAGLSVLNEQFF
CDR3nt: TGTGCCAGCGGACTAGCGGGGCTAAGTGTTTTGAATGAGCAGTTCTTC

abundance: many
d_gene: .
j_gene: TRBJ1-2
v_gene: TRBV27
CDR3aa: CASSLMGGGGYTF
CDR3nt: TGTGCCAGCAGTTTAATGGGTGGTGGTGGCTACACCTTC

abundance: many
d_gene: TRBD2
j_gene: TRBJ2-1
v_gene: TRBV28
CDR3aa: CASSQGDGLALHEQFF
CDR3nt: TGTGCCAGCAGCCAAGGGGATGGACTAGCTTTGCATGAGCAGTTCTTC

abundance: many
d_gene: .
j_gene: TRBJ1-5
v_gene: TRBV28
CDR3aa: CASNSPSWGGSNQPQHF
CDR3nt: TGTGCCAGCAATTCCCCCTCTTGGGGTGGCAGCAATCAGCCCCAGCATTTT

abundance: many
d_gene: TRBD1
j_gene: TRBJ2-3
v_gene: TRBV29-1
CDR3aa: CSVRTGVTDTQYF
CDR3nt: TGCAGCGTCCGGACAGGGGTTACAGATACGCAGTATTTT

abundance: many
d_gene: .
j_gene: TRBJ2-3
v_gene: TRBV11-3
CDR3aa: CASSLGGSTDTQYF
CDR3nt: TGTGCCAGCAGCTTAGGTGGTAGCACAGATACGCAGTATTTT

abundance: many
d_gene: TRBD1
j_gene: TRBJ2-7
v_gene: TRBV20-1
CDR3aa: CSARGSPGQGKFSYEQYF
CDR3nt: TGCAGTGCTAGAGGAAGCCCGGGACAGGGAAAATTCTCCTACGAGCAGTACTTC

abundance: many
d_gene: .
j_gene: TRBJ2-7
v_gene: TRBV2
CDR3aa: CAQTRDSAPYEQYF
CDR3nt: TGTGCTCAAACCCGGGACTCCGCACCCTACGAGCAGTACTTC

abundance: many
d_gene: TRBD2
j_gene: TRBJ2-1
v_gene: TRBV5-5
CDR3aa: CASSPYPGLAGAEQFF
CDR3nt: TGTGCCAGCAGCCCGTATCCGGGACTAGCGGGAGCTGAGCAGTTCTTC

abundance: many
d_gene: .
j_gene: TRBJ2-4
v_gene: TRBV20-1
CDR3aa: CSASPASLAKNIQYF
CDR3nt: TGCAGTGCTAGCCCGGCATCTCTAGCCAAAAACATTCAGTACTTC

abundance: many
d_gene: .
j_gene: TRBJ2-3
v_gene: TRBV14
CDR3aa: CASSQATEYTDTQYF
CDR3nt: TGTGCCAGCAGCCAGGCCACTGAGTACACAGATACGCAGTATTTT

abundance: medium-sized
d_gene: .
j_gene: TRBJ2-5
v_gene: TRBV9
CDR3aa: CASSVWDGREAQETQYF
CDR3nt: TGTGCCAGCAGCGTATGGGACGGGAGAGAGGCCCAAGAGACCCAGTACTTC

abundance: few
d_gene: .
j_gene: TRBJ1-5
v_gene: TRBV12-3/TRBV12-4
CDR3aa: CASSLPPPNQPQHF
CDR3nt: TGTGCCAGCAGTCTTCCGCCCCCCAATCAGCCCCAGCATTTT

abundance: many
d_gene: .
j_gene: TRBJ2-2
v_gene: TRBV9
CDR3aa: CASSVQAAGELFF
CDR3nt: TGTGCCAGCAGCGTCCAGGCGGCCGGGGAGCTGTTTTTT

abundance: many
d_gene: TRBD2
j_gene: TRBJ2-1
v_gene: TRBV6-1
CDR3aa: CASSGVLANNEQFF
CDR3nt: TGTGCCAGCAGTGGGGTACTAGCGAACAATGAGCAGTTCTTC

abundance: .
d_gene: .
j_gene: TRBJ2-7
v_gene: TRBV2
CDR3aa: CASHRWVYEQYF
CDR3nt: TGTGCCAGTCATCGGTGGGTTTACGAGCAGTACTTC

abundance: medium-sized
d_gene: .
j_gene: TRBJ2-5
v_gene: TRBV29-1
CDR3aa: CSVETSQETQYF
CDR3nt: TGCAGCGTTGAGACGTCTCAAGAGACCCAGTACTTC

abundance: .
d_gene: .
j_gene: TRBJ1-6
v_gene: TRBV14
CDR3aa: CASSQLTDNSPLHF
CDR3nt: TGTGCCAGCAGCCAACTTACAGACAATTCACCCCTCCACTTT

abundance: medium-sized
d_gene: .
j_gene: TRBJ1-6
v_gene: TRBV6-6
CDR3aa: CASSYGGDDSPLHF
CDR3nt: TGTGCCAGCAGTTACGGGGGGGACGATTCACCCCTCCACTTT

abundance: many
d_gene: .
j_gene: TRBJ1-4
v_gene: TRBV28
CDR3aa: CASSFTPGEPNEKLFF
CDR3nt: TGTGCCAGCAGTTTCACCCCAGGTGAACCTAATGAAAAACTGTTTTTT

abundance: few
d_gene: TRBD1
j_gene: TRBJ2-7
v_gene: TRBV7-9
CDR3aa: CASSWTGAAYEQYF
CDR3nt: TGTGCCAGCAGCTGGACAGGTGCTGCCTACGAGCAGTACTTC

abundance: medium-sized
d_gene: .
j_gene: TRBJ1-1
v_gene: TRBV12-3/TRBV12-4
CDR3aa: CASSFLTANTEAFF
CDR3nt: TGTGCCAGCAGTTTTTTGACAGCGAACACTGAAGCTTTCTTT

abundance: many
d_gene: TRBD1
j_gene: TRBJ2-5
v_gene: TRBV7-8
CDR3aa: CASSLADRFRQETQYF
CDR3nt: TGTGCCAGCAGCTTAGCGGACAGGTTTCGGCAAGAGACCCAGTACTTC

abundance: many
d_gene: .
j_gene: TRBJ2-1
v_gene: TRBV13
CDR3aa: CASSPPGPYNEQFF
CDR3nt: TGTGCCAGCAGCCCCCCGGGACCCTACAATGAGCAGTTCTTC

abundance: medium-sized
d_gene: .
j_gene: TRBJ1-5
v_gene: TRBV28
CDR3aa: CASSLLNSGQPQHF
CDR3nt: TGTGCCAGCAGTTTATTGAATTCCGGGCAGCCCCAGCATTTT

abundance: .
d_gene: TRBD1
j_gene: TRBJ1-5
v_gene: TRBV20-1
CDR3aa: CSARGQYNQPQHF
CDR3nt: TGCAGTGCTAGGGGACAGTACAATCAGCCCCAGCATTTT

abundance: many
d_gene: .
j_gene: TRBJ2-5
v_gene: TRBV11-2
CDR3aa: CASSLDPFQETQYF
CDR3nt: TGTGCCAGCAGCTTAGATCCCTTTCAAGAGACCCAGTACTTC

abundance: few
d_gene: .
j_gene: TRBJ2-5
v_gene: TRBV9
CDR3aa: CASSVGHGFVETQYF
CDR3nt: TGTGCCAGCAGCGTAGGTCACGGGTTTGTCGAGACCCAGTACTTC

abundance: many
d_gene: TRBD2
j_gene: TRBJ2-1
v_gene: TRBV7-9
CDR3aa: CASSPVVGTSGDEQFF
CDR3nt: TGTGCCAGCAGCCCAGTGGTGGGGACTAGCGGGGATGAGCAGTTCTTC

abundance: .
d_gene: .
j_gene: TRBJ2-5
v_gene: TRBV29-1
CDR3aa: CSAGDFEETQYF
CDR3nt: TGCAGCGCAGGGGATTTCGAAGAGACCCAGTACTTC

abundance: many
d_gene: TRBD1
j_gene: TRBJ1-5
v_gene: TRBV12-3/TRBV12-4
CDR3aa: CASSPGQGAHSNQPQHF
CDR3nt: TGTGCCAGCAGCCCGGGACAGGGGGCCCATAGCAATCAGCCCCAGCATTTT

abundance: many
d_gene: TRBD2
j_gene: TRBJ2-7
v_gene: TRBV6-5
CDR3aa: CASSFGLGLASEQYF
CDR3nt: TGTGCCAGCAGTTTCGGGTTAGGACTAGCGAGCGAGCAGTACTTC

abundance: .
d_gene: .
j_gene: TRBJ1-1
v_gene: TRBV28
CDR3aa: CASSTHRILNTEAFF
CDR3nt: TGTGCCAGCAGTACTCACAGGATCTTGAACACTGAAGCTTTCTTT

abundance: many
d_gene: .
j_gene: TRBJ2-7
v_gene: TRBV7-9
CDR3aa: CASSRGGYRAISYEQYF
CDR3nt: TGTGCCAGCAGTCGGGGAGGTTACAGGGCTATTTCCTACGAGCAGTACTTC

abundance: few
d_gene: TRBD1
j_gene: TRBJ1-4
v_gene: TRBV7-9
CDR3aa: CASSPVTQGALGKLFF
CDR3nt: TGTGCCAGCAGTCCCGTCACACAGGGGGCGCTAGGAAAACTGTTTTTT

abundance: few
d_gene: .
j_gene: TRBJ1-2
v_gene: TRBV9
CDR3aa: CASSVAIRGNVNGYTF
CDR3nt: TGTGCCAGCAGCGTAGCTATAAGGGGGAATGTAAATGGCTACACCTTC

abundance: medium-sized
d_gene: .
j_gene: TRBJ2-7
v_gene: TRBV12-3/TRBV12-4
CDR3aa: CASRPDGRYEQYF
CDR3nt: TGTGCCAGCAGGCCGGACGGACGCTACGAGCAGTACTTC

abundance: many
d_gene: .
j_gene: TRBJ1-1
v_gene: TRBV29-1
CDR3aa: CSVSAVSRNTEAFF
CDR3nt: TGCAGCGTGTCGGCTGTCTCTAGGAACACTGAAGCTTTCTTT

abundance: .
d_gene: .
j_gene: TRBJ2-7
v_gene: TRBV9
CDR3aa: CASSADTLEQYF
CDR3nt: TGTGCCAGCAGCGCGGACACCCTCGAGCAGTACTTC

abundance: few
d_gene: .
j_gene: TRBJ2-4
v_gene: TRBV27
CDR3aa: CASSLRVADKNIQYF
CDR3nt: TGTGCCAGCAGTCTCAGGGTGGCGGACAAAAACATTCAGTACTTC

abundance: medium-sized
d_gene: .
j_gene: TRBJ2-2
v_gene: TRBV7-2
CDR3aa: CASSDRQNTGELFF
CDR3nt: TGTGCCAGCAGCGACAGACAGAACACCGGGGAGCTGTTTTTT

abundance: many
d_gene: .
j_gene: TRBJ2-7
v_gene: TRBV9
CDR3aa: CASSGGSSPYEQYF
CDR3nt: TGTGCCAGCAGCGGGGGGTCATCCCCCTACGAGCAGTACTTC

abundance: many
d_gene: .
j_gene: TRBJ2-2
v_gene: TRBV3-1
CDR3aa: CASSQGARTGELFF
CDR3nt: TGTGCCAGCAGCCAAGGGGCGCGGACCGGGGAGCTGTTTTTT